These 25 T cell receptor beta chains were all obtained from the same sample, sequenced in a study of early T cells in non-severe SARS-CoV-2 infection. TCRdb processed the 5' RACE reads anew with MiXCR; each CDR3 protein has one entry. Of 50,000 to 70,000 distinct CDR3 sequences in the sample, less than 9.5% were seen once. The material sequenced was whole blood. The receptors were sampled from an adult who was a healthcare worker with PCR-confirmed SARS-CoV-2 infection or an uninfected control (not recorded which).

This clonotype was found a few times. The chain links TRBV11-2 to TRBJ2-3; D ambiguous. The CDR3 length is 14 residues. V was clipped by 4 bases and J by 1 base, with 9 bases between them. In germline, CDR1 is SGHAT, CDR2 FQNNGV. The DNA for the CDR3 is TGTGCCAGCAGCTCCACGTCTCGCACAGATACGCAGTATTTT. This gives the protein CASSSTSRTDTQYF.

This clonotype was observed at least ten times. This chain links TRBV5-1 with TRBJ2-7, with 9 bases identical to TRBD1. V shed 4 bases and J 7 bases; nucleotides not matched to a gene: 6. This CDR3 contains 13 residues. Germline V gene sequence: CDR1 SGHRS, CDR2 YFSETQ. CDR3 sequence reads: CASSPGTGSEQYF. CDR3 bases: TGCGCCAGCAGCCCCGGGACAGGGAGTGAGCAGTACTTC.

There are a few counts of this clonotype. The gene calls are TRBV6-5 and TRBJ2-6; D is undetermined. The length of the CDR3 is 16 residues. Per germline, CDR1 MNHEY and CDR2 SVGAGI. Trimming shortened V by 4 bases and J by 2 bases, and 12 bases separated the two germline ends. As DNA, the CDR3 is TGTGCCAGCAGTTCCTCAGCCGCTCCTGGGGCCAACGTCCTGACTTTC. Translation: CASSSSAAPGANVLTF.

This chain links TRBV5-5 with TRBJ1-5, with D unclear. Between the trimmed V and J ends, which lost 1 base and 5 bases, there was a span of 4 bases. The CDR3 has 12 residues. Germline V gene sequence: CDR1 SGHKS, CDR2 YYEKEE (reference sequence). In DNA form, the CDR3 reads TGTGCCAGCAGCTTGTGGGATCAGCCCCAGCATTTT. It encodes CASSLWDQPQHF. Looking up the rest from reference TRBV5-5 and TRBJ1-5 gives the full variable domain: DAGVTQSPTHLIKTRGQQVTLRCSPISGHKSVSWYQQVLGQGPQFIFQYYEKEERGRGNFPDRFSARQFPNYSSELNVNALLLGDSALYLCASSLWDQPQHFGDGTRLSIL.

This clonotype was recorded many times. The chain combines TRBV3-1 with TRBJ2-1; no clear D gene. This CDR3 spans 14 amino acids. Germline V gene lookup returns CDR1 LGHDT and CDR2 YNNKEL (reference sequence). Trimming stripped 4 bases from V and 5 bases from J, with 12 bases between. The CDR3 spells CASSLNGWDNEQFF. The CDR3 coding sequence is TGTGCCAGCAGCCTTAATGGTTGGGACAATGAGCAGTTCTTC.

This clonotype was recorded at least ten times. This sequence joins TRBV29-1 and TRBJ2-5, with D unclear. Trimming removed 7 bases from V and 5 bases from J, with 11 bases in between. The germline V gene encodes CDR1 SQVTM and CDR2 ANQGSEA. CDR3 length: 11 amino acids. Here the CDR3 reads CSGPLGETQYF. The CDR3, as DNA: TGCAGCGGCCCCTTAGGGGAGACCCAGTACTTC.

This clonotype was observed many times. V is TRBV7-3 and J is TRBJ2-2, with D unresolved. CDR3 length equals 14 residues. CDR1 is SGHTA and CDR2 is FQGTGA in the germline V gene. V dropped 5 bases and J dropped 0 bases, with 7 bases sitting between them. The CDR3: CASSPGSNTGELFF. CDR3 nucleotide sequence: TGTGCCAGCAGCCCGGGCTCGAACACCGGGGAGCTGTTTTTT.

Only a few counts were recorded for this clonotype. This chain uses TRBV2 with TRBJ2-1; perhaps TRBD2 as D (6 bases). The CDR3 has 14 residues. V lost 7 bases, J lost 7 bases, and 17 bases lay in between. Germline V CDR1 and CDR2: SNHLY, FYNNEI. The CDR3 is CASTEGSGRNEQFF. Here the CDR3 DNA reads TGTGCCAGCACCGAGGGTAGCGGAAGGAATGAGCAGTTCTTC.

The rearrangement joins TRBV7-9 to TRBJ2-7; 8 bases are a match to TRBD2. The CDR3 has 14 amino acids. Germline CDR1 and CDR2: SEHNR and FQNEAQ (reference sequence). J lost 11 bases, V lost 3 bases, and 12 bases had no gene match. CDR3 sequence reads: CASSLTSEFREEYF. As DNA, the CDR3 is TGTGCCAGCAGCTTGACTAGCGAGTTCCGGGAGGAGTACTTC. The whole variable domain, remainder taken from reference TRBV7-9 and TRBJ2-7, is DTGVSQNPRHKITKRGQNVTFRCDPISEHNRLYWYRQTLGQGPEFLTYFQNEAQLEKSRLLSDRFSAERPKGSFSTLEIQRTEQGDSAMYLCASSLTSEFREEYFGPGTRLTVT.

This clonotype appeared many times. The chain couples TRBV6-6 to TRBJ1-4; maybe TRBD1 (5 bases). CDR3 length equals 15 residues. CDR1 and CDR2 from the germline V gene are MNHNY and SVGAGI (reference sequence). V lost 6 bases to trimming and J lost 0 bases, with 11 bases between them. CDR3 DNA sequence: TGTGCCAGCAGACGGGACCCTGCAACTAATGAAAAACTGTTTTTT. Translation gives CASRRDPATNEKLFF.

V gene TRBV5-1 combines with J gene TRBJ2-1, with 7 bases identical to TRBD1. CDR1 and CDR2 from the germline V gene are SGHRS and YFSETQ. Trimming removed 0 bases from V and 4 bases from J; junction bases left unmatched: 4. The CDR3 is made up of 15 amino acids. The CDR3 reads CASSLEGGPYNEQFF. The CDR3 bases are TGCGCCAGCAGCTTGGAAGGGGGCCCATACAATGAGCAGTTCTTC.

This chain links TRBV20-1 with TRBJ2-7; 8 nucleotides line up with TRBD1. J gave up 5 bases and V 1 base, and 7 bases lay outside the gene matches. Germline V gene lookup returns CDR1 DFQATT and CDR2 SNEGSKA (reference sequence). This CDR3 region has 14 residues. This CDR3 reads CSARAQTGVDEQYF. In DNA, the CDR3 is TGCAGTGCTAGAGCTCAGACAGGGGTCGACGAGCAGTACTTC.

The genes are TRBV3-1 and TRBJ2-2; 7 bases match TRBD2. Germline CDR1 reads LGHDT; CDR2 reads YNNKEL (reference sequence). The trim removed 5 bases at V and 4 bases at J, leaving 10 bases unmatched. CDR3 size: 16 residues. CDR3 sequence: CASSSAGKSGTGELFF. CDR3 in DNA: TGTGCCAGCAGCTCAGCGGGAAAGTCGGGCACCGGGGAGCTGTTTTTT.

A few counts support this clonotype. The chain uses TRBV3-1 and TRBJ2-3; possibly TRBD2 for D (6 bases). V was shortened by 7 bases and J by 0 bases, with 17 bases between the two germline ends. The germline CDR1 and CDR2 sequences are LGHDT and YNNKEL (reference sequence). This CDR3 comprises 16 residues. The CDR3 protein is CASTPEPSGSTDTQYF. As DNA, the CDR3 is TGTGCCAGCACCCCGGAACCCAGCGGGAGCACAGATACGCAGTATTTT.

This clonotype has just a few counts. V gene TRBV20-1 combines with J gene TRBJ2-7; 7 nucleotides agree with TRBD1. Losses at the gene ends were 5 bases for V and 4 bases for J; bases not matched to a gene: 8. Germline V lookup: CDR1 DFQATT, CDR2 SNEGSKA (reference sequence). This CDR3 spans 13 amino acids. CDR3 nucleotides: TGCAGTGCTCGCTCGGACAGGAGGTACGAGCAGTACTTC. It translates to CSARSDRRYEQYF.

The chain employs TRBV7-2 and TRBJ1-1; D gene unclear. This CDR3 spans 13 amino acids. CDR1 and CDR2 from the germline V gene are SGHTA and FQGNSA. With 0 bases removed from V and 7 bases from J, the gap between germline ends came to 9 bases. CDR3 sequence: CASSLAGISEAFF. The CDR3 region has the DNA TGTGCCAGCAGCTTAGCAGGGATTAGTGAAGCTTTCTTT.

This chain uses TRBV2 with TRBJ2-6; perhaps TRBD1 as D (5 bases). The germline V and J ends were trimmed by 8 bases and 2 bases, with 16 bases remaining between them. The CDR3 is 16 residues long. Germline V gene sequence: CDR1 SNHLY, CDR2 FYNNEI. Here the CDR3 reads CASHQGTGTGANVLTF. The CDR3 DNA sequence: TGTGCCAGCCATCAGGGTACGGGTACTGGGGCCAACGTCCTGACTTTC.

This clonotype was counted many times. The gene calls are TRBV9 and TRBJ2-1; D possibly matches TRBD1 or TRBD2 (7 bases each). V shed 4 bases and J shed 8 bases, with 22 bases lying between them. The CDR3 is 16 amino acids. Germline V CDR1 and CDR2: SGDLS, YYNGEE. The chain's CDR3 is CASSSSPTQGRDEQFF. The CDR3 nucleotides read TGTGCCAGCAGCTCGAGTCCGACACAGGGGAGGGATGAGCAGTTCTTC.

V usage is TRBV9 and J usage is TRBJ1-1; D ambiguous. The CDR3 runs to 14 residues. The V end was cut by 3 bases, the J end by 0 bases, with 9 bases between. Germline V gives CDR1 SGDLS, CDR2 YYNGEE. The CDR3 DNA follows: TGTGCCAGCAGCGCCACAGAGTTGAACACTGAAGCTTTCTTT. Translated, it gives CASSATELNTEAFF. Using reference TRBV9 and TRBJ1-1 for the parts outside the CDR3, the full variable domain is DSGVTQTPKHLITATGQRVTLRCSPRSGDLSVYWYQQSLDQGLQFLIQYYNGEERAKGNILERFSAQQFPDLHSELNLSSLELGDSALYFCASSATELNTEAFFGQGTRLTVV.

There are a few counts of this clonotype. This rearrangement joins TRBV12-3 or TRBV12-4 to TRBJ2-1; TRBD1 is a possible D gene (5 bases). The CDR3 length is 12 residues. Trimming left V 5 bases short and J 7 bases short, with 9 bases between. CDR3 bases: TGTGCCAGCAGTCCGACAGCTAATGAGCAGTTCTTC. It yields the protein CASSPTANEQFF.

This clonotype was recorded at least ten times. The chain links TRBV7-6 to TRBJ2-7; D unresolved. V lost 2 bases and J 5 bases, leaving 7 bases between the germline ends. CDR3 size: 12 residues. Germline CDR1 and CDR2: SGHVS and FNYEAQ. Here the CDR3 reads CASSLTAHEQYF. CDR3 nucleotides: TGTGCCAGCAGCTTAACCGCCCACGAGCAGTACTTC.

The chain uses TRBV11-3 and TRBJ2-2; D tentatively fits TRBD1 or TRBD2 (6 bases each). Trimming took 5 bases from V and 0 from J, leaving 10 bases between them. This CDR3 comprises 15 residues. Germline CDR1 reads SGHNT; CDR2 reads YENEEA. The chain's CDR3 is CASSRGRTNTGELFF. The CDR3 nucleotides are TGTGCCAGCAGCCGGGGGCGAACGAACACCGGGGAGCTGTTTTTT.

Many counts were recorded for this clonotype. In this CDR3 the conserved last residue, phenylalanine or tryptophan, is missing, so a read error is likely. This sequence joins TRBV7-9 and TRBJ2-1; the D is unclear. The V end was cut by 4 bases, the J end by 8 bases, with 6 bases between. This CDR3 is built from 11 residues. Germline V gene data show CDR1 as SEHNR and CDR2 as FQNEAQ (reference sequence). CDR3 loop: CASSSPHEQFL. The CDR3 DNA reads as TGTGCCAGCAGCTCTCCCCATGAGCAGTTCCTC.

This clonotype was seen repeatedly, ten times or more. The rearrangement uses TRBV5-1 and TRBJ2-7; 8 bases are shared with TRBD1. J gave up 4 bases and V 3 bases, and 6 bases lay outside the gene matches. Looked up from germline, CDR1 is SGHRS and CDR2 is YFSETQ. CDR3 length: 14 amino acids. Here the CDR3 DNA reads TGCGCCAGCAGCTCTACAGGGGGAACTTACGAGCAGTACTTC. Translated: CASSSTGGTYEQYF.

Ten or more counts support this clonotype. The gene calls are TRBV7-9 and TRBJ2-1; TRBD2 is a possible D gene (5 bases). The CDR3 sequence is 13 residues long. Germline V CDR1 and CDR2: SEHNR, FQNEAQ (reference sequence). Trimming took 1 base from V and 8 from J, leaving 9 bases between them. In DNA form, the CDR3 reads TGTGCCAGCAGCTTAGATGGAGGATATGAGCAGTTCTTC. Its translation: CASSLDGGYEQFF.